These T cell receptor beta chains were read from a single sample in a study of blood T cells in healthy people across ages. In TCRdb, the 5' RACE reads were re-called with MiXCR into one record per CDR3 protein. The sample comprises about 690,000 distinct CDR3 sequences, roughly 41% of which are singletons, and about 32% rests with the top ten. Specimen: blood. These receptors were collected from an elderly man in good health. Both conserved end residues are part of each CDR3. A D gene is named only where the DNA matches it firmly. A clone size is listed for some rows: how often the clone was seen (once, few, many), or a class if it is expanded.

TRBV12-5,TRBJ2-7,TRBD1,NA,CASGFPEGDRVLYEQYF,TGTGCTAGTGGTTTCCCCGAAGGGGACAGGGTTCTCTACGAGCAGTACTTC
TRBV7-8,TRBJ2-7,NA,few,CASNSQPGYYEQYF,TGTGCCAGCAACTCCCAGCCCGGGTACTACGAGCAGTACTTC
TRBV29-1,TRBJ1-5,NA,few,CSVREGGKGNQPQHF,TGCAGCGTTAGAGAAGGTGGGAAAGGCAATCAGCCCCAGCATTTT
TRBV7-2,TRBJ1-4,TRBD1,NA,CASSHGRDRNEKLFF,TGTGCCAGCAGCCACGGCCGGGACAGAAATGAAAAACTGTTTTTT
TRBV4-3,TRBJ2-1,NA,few,CASSQVRHEQFF,TGCGCCAGCAGCCAAGTACGGCATGAGCAGTTCTTC
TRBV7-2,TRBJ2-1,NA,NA,CASSIRVNEQFF,TGTGCCAGCAGCATCAGGGTTAATGAGCAGTTCTTC
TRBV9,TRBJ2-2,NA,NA,CASTFGEAGTGELFF,TGTGCCAGCACCTTCGGGGAGGCGGGCACCGGGGAGCTGTTTTTT
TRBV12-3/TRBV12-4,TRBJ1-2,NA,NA,CASSFDGLYGYTF,TGTGCCAGCAGTTTTGACGGATTATATGGCTACACCTTC
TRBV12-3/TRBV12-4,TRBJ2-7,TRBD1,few,CASRGGTGGGYEQYF,TGTGCCAGCAGGGGGGGGACAGGGGGTGGATACGAGCAGTACTTC
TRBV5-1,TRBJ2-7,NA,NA,CASSPSDPRGEQYF,TGCGCCAGCAGCCCGAGTGACCCGCGAGGAGAGCAGTACTTC
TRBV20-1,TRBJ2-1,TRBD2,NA,CSARVEREAANEQFF,TGCAGTGCTAGAGTTGAGCGGGAGGCCGCCAATGAGCAGTTCTTC
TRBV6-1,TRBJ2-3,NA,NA,CASIRLGLTDTQYF,TGTGCCAGCATTCGGCTCGGGCTGACAGATACGCAGTATTTT
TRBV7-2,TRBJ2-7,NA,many,CASSREGTVVSYEQYF,TGTGCCAGCAGCCGAGAGGGCACCGTAGTCTCCTACGAGCAGTACTTC
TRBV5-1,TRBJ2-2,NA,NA,CASRFTNTGELFF,TGCGCCAGCCGCTTCACGAACACCGGGGAGCTGTTTTTT
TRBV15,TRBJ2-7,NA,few,CATSSSASYEQYF,TGTGCCACCAGCAGTAGCGCTTCCTACGAGCAGTACTTC
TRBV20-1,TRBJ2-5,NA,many,CSAPDQGMKTQYF,TGCAGTGCTCCAGACCAGGGAATGAAGACCCAGTACTTC
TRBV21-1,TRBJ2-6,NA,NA,CASSKESRDRHPLATGADVLTF,TGTGCCAGCAGCAAAGAATCGAGAGACAGGCATCCCCTCGCGACGGGGGCCGACGTCCTGACTTTC
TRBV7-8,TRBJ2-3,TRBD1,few,CASSPTQGAFTDTQYF,TGTGCCAGCAGCCCAACGCAGGGGGCCTTCACAGATACGCAGTATTTT
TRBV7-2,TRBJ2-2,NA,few,CAGGAGWGTGELFF,TGTGCCGGTGGGGCAGGCTGGGGCACCGGGGAGCTGTTTTTT
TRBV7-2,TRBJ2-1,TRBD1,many,CASSLTGQGYNEQFF,TGTGCCAGCAGCCTCACGGGACAGGGCTACAATGAGCAGTTCTTC
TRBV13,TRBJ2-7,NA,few,CASSFPPSWGYEQYF,TGTGCCAGCAGCTTCCCCCCCAGTTGGGGCTACGAGCAGTACTTC
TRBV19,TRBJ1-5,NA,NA,CASSIGGSREPQHF,TGTGCCAGTAGTATTGGAGGAAGTCGGGAGCCCCAGCATTTT
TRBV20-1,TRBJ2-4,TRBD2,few,CSAREAGGNIQYF,TGCAGTGCTAGAGAAGCGGGGGGAAACATTCAGTACTTC
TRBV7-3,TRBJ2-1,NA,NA,CASSSWGGTQETQFF,TGTGCCAGCAGCTCCTGGGGGGGCACCCAAGAGACCCAGTTCTTC
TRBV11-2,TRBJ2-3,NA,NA,CASSPRWDRSYRVPSTDTQYF,TGTGCCAGCAGCCCAAGGTGGGACCGTAGCTACCGAGTCCCTAGCACAGATACGCAGTATTTT
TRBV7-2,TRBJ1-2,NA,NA,CASSLVVTGYGYTF,TGTGCCAGCAGCTTAGTCGTGACAGGCTATGGCTACACCTTC
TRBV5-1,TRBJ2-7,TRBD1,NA,CASSLGDREAYEQYF,TGCGCCAGCAGCTTGGGGGACAGGGAGGCCTACGAGCAGTACTTC
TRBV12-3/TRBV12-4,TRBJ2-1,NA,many,CASSEGGSYNEQFF,TGTGCCAGCAGTGAGGGGGGGTCCTACAATGAGCAGTTCTTC
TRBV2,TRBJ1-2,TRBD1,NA,CASSRGTDTNYGYTF,TGTGCCAGCAGCCGTGGGACAGACACTAACTATGGCTACACCTTC
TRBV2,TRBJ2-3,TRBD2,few,CASRKGASGTDTQYF,TGTGCCAGCAGGAAAGGGGCTAGCGGGACAGATACGCAGTATTTT
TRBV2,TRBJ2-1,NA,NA,CASRPLGWGRTYNEQFF,TGTGCCAGCCGACCTCTTGGGTGGGGGCGCACCTACAATGAGCAGTTCTTC
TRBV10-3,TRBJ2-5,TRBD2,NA,CAILRQAGGSGTSGQETQYF,TGTGCCATCCTACGACAAGCAGGCGGGTCCGGGACTAGCGGCCAAGAGACCCAGTACTTC
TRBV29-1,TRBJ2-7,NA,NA,CSAPVGSLNEQYF,TGCAGCGCTCCCGTGGGAAGTCTGAATGAGCAGTACTTC
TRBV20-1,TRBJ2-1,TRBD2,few,CSARETGLAGGEQFF,TGCAGTGCTAGAGAGACGGGACTAGCTGGGGGGGAGCAGTTCTTC